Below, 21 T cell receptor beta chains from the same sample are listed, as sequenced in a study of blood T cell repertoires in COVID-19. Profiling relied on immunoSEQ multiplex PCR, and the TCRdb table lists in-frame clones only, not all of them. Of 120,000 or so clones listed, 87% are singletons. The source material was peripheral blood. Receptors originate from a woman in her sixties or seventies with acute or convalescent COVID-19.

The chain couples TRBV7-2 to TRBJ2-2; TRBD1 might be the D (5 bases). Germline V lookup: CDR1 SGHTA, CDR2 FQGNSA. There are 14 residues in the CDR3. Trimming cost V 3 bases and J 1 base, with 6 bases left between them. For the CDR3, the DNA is TGTGCCAGCAGCTTCGGACAGAACACCGGGGAGCTGTTTTTT. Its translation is CASSFGQNTGELFF.

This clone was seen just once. CDR3: CASGLLAGGRKETQYF. CDR3 sequence (DNA): TGTGCTAGTGGCCTACTAGCGGGGGGCCGGAAAGAGACCCAGTACTTC. The J gene is TRBJ2-5, the V gene TRBV12-5, with 12 bases matching TRBD2. The junction had 8 bases not matched to a gene; V was cut back by 6 bases and J by 3 bases. The CDR3 has 16 residues. Germline values: CDR1 LGHNT, CDR2 FRNRAP.

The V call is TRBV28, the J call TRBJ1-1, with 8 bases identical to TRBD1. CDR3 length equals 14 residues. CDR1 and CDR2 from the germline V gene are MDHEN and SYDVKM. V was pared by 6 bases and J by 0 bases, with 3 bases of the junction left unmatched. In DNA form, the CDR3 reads TGTGCCAGCAGCGGACAGGGCCTGAACACTGAAGCTTTCTTT. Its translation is CASSGQGLNTEAFF.

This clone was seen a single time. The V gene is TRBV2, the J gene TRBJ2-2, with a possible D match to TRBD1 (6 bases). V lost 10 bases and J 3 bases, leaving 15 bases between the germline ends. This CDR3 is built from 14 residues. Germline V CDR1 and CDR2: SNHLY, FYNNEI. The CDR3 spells CATSPGHDTGELFF. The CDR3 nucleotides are TGTGCCACCAGCCCGGGACACGACACCGGGGAGCTGTTTTTT.

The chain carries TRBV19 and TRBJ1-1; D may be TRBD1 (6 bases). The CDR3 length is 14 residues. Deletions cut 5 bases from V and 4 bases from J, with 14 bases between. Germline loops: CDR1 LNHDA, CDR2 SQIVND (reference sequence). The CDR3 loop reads CASSPQTGSTEAFF. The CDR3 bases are TGTGCCAGTAGTCCGCAAACAGGGAGCACTGAAGCTTTCTTT.

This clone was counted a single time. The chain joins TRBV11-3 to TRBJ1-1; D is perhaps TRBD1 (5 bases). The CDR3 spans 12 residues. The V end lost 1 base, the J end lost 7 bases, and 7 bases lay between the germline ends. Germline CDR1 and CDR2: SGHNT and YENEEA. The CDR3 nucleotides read TGTGCCAGCAGCTTAGTTGACAGTGAAGCTTTCTTT. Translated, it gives CASSLVDSEAFF. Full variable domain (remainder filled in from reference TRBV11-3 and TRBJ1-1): EAGVVQSPRYKIIEKKQPVAFWCNPISGHNTLYWYLQNLGQGPELLIRYENEEAVDDSQLPKDRFSAERLKGVDSTLKIQPAELGDSAVYLCASSLVDSEAFFGQGTRLTVV.

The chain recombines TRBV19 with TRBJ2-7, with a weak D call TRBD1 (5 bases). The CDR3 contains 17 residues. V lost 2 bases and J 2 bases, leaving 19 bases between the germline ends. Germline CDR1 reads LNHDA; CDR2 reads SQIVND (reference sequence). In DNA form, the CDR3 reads TGTGCCAGTAGTATAAAGGGGTCCCCCCTTGGGGCCTACGAGCAGTACTTC. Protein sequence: CASSIKGSPLGAYEQYF.

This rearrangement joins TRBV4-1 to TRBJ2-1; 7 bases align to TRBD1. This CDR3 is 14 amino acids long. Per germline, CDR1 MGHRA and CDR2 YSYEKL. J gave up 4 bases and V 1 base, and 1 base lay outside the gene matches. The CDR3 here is CASSQGGQYNEQFF. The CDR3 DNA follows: TGCGCCAGCAGCCAAGGGGGACAGTACAATGAGCAGTTCTTC.

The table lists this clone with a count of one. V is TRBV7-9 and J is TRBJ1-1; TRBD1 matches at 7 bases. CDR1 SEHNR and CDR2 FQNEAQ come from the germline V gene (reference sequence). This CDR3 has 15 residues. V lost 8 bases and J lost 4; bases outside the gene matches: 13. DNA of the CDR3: TGTGCCAGCCGGACCCCCACAGGGGTGGGCACTGAAGCTTTCTTT. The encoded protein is CASRTPTGVGTEAFF.

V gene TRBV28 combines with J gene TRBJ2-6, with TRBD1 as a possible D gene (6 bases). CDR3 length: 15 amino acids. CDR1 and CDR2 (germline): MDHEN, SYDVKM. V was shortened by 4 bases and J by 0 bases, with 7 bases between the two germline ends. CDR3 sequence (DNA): TGTGCCAGCAGTTACAGGGTCTCTGGGGCCAACGTCCTGACTTTC. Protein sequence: CASSYRVSGANVLTF.

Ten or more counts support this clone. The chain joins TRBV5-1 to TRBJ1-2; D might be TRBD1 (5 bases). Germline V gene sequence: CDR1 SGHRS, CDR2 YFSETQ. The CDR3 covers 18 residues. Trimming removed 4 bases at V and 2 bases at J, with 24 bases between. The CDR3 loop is CASSTRYGGDGGNYGYTF. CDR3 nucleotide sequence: TGCGCCAGCAGCACGAGATACGGCGGGGACGGTGGGAACTATGGCTACACCTTC. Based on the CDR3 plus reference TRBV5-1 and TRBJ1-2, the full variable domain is KAGVTQTPRYLIKTRGQQVTLSCSPISGHRSVSWYQQTPGQGLQFLFEYFSETQRNKGNFPGRFSGRQFSNSRSEMNVSTLELGDSALYLCASSTRYGGDGGNYGYTFGSGTRLTVV.

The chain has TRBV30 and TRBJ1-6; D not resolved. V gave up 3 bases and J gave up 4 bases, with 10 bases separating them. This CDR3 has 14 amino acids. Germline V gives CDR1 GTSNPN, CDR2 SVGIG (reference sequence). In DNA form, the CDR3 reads TGTGCCTGGAGCGAGGCGGCGTATAATTCACCCCTCCACTTT. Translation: CAWSEAAYNSPLHF.

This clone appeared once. CDR3 sequence: CASSTTRQDTEAFF. The CDR3 DNA follows: TGTGCCAGCAGTACCACCCGACAGGACACTGAAGCTTTCTTT. V and J are TRBV6-5 and TRBJ1-1; the D gene is possibly TRBD1 (6 bases). This CDR3 is built from 14 residues. CDR1 and CDR2 from the germline V gene are MNHEY and SVGAGI. The germline V and J ends were trimmed by 5 bases and 3 bases, with 13 bases remaining between them.

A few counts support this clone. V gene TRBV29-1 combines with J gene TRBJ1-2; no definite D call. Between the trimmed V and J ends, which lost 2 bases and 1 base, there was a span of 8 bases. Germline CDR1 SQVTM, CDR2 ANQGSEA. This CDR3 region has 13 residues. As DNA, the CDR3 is TGCAGCGTTGAACAGGTCGTTAACTATGGCTACACCTTC. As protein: CSVEQVVNYGYTF.

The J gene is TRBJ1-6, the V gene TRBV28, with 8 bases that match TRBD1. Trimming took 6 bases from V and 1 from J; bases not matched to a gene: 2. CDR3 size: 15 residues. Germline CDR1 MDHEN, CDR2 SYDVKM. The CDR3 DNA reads TGTGCCAGCAGACAGGGGGTATCCTATAATTCACCCCTCCACTTT. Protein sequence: CASRQGVSYNSPLHF.

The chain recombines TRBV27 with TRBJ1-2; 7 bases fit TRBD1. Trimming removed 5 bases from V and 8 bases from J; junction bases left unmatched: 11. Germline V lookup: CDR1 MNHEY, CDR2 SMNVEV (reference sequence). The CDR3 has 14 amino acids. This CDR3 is CASSRTDRVRGYTF. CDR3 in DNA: TGTGCCAGCAGTAGAACCGACAGGGTTAGGGGCTACACCTTC.

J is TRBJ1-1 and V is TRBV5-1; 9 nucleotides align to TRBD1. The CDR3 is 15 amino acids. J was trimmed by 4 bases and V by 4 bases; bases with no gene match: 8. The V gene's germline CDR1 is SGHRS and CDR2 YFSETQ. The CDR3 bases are TGCGCCAGCAGCAGCACAGGGGGCGGTGGCACTGAAGCTTTCTTT. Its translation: CASSSTGGGGTEAFF. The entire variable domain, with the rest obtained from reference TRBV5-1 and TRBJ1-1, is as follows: KAGVTQTPRYLIKTRGQQVTLSCSPISGHRSVSWYQQTPGQGLQFLFEYFSETQRNKGNFPGRFSGRQFSNSRSEMNVSTLELGDSALYLCASSSTGGGGTEAFFGQGTRLTVV.

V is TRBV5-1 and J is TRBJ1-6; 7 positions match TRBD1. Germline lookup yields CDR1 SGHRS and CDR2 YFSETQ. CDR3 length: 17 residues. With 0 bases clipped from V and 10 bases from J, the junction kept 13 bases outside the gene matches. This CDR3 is CASSLGGSGQYESPLHF. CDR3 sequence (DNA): TGCGCCAGCAGCTTGGGAGGGTCGGGACAGTACGAATCACCCCTCCACTTT. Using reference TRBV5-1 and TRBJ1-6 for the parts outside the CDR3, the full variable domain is KAGVTQTPRYLIKTRGQQVTLSCSPISGHRSVSWYQQTPGQGLQFLFEYFSETQRNKGNFPGRFSGRQFSNSRSEMNVSTLELGDSALYLCASSLGGSGQYESPLHFGNGTRLTVT.

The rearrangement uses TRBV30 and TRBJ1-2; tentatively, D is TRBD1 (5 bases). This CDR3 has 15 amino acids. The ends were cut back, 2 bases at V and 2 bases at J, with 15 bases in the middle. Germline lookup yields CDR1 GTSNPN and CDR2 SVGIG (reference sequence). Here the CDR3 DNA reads TGTGCCTGGAGTAAGCCTGGGGCGGGGAACTATGGCTACACCTTC. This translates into CAWSKPGAGNYGYTF.

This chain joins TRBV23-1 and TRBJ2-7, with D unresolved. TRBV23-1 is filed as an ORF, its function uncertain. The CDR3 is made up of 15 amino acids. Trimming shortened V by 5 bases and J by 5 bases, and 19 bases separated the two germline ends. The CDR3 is CASSSLGVKAHEQYF. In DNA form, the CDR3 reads TGCGCCAGCAGTTCTTTGGGCGTTAAGGCCCACGAGCAGTACTTC.

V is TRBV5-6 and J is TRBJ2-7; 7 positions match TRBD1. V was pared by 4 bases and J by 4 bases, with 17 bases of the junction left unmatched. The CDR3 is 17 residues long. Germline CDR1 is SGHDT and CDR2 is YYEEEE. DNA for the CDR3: TGTGCCAGCAGCCCCGGTGGGGTAAGGGGGCCAAGATACGAGCAGTACTTC. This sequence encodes CASSPGGVRGPRYEQYF.